The 26 T cell receptor beta chains listed next were all sequenced from one sample in a study of T-cell reconstitution after alpha-beta-depleted transplantation in children. Unique molecular identifiers were used in preparing the TCRbeta library. TCRdb fed the PCR reads into MiXCR, producing one record per CDR3 protein. The profile shows some 250,000 distinct CDR3 sequences, around 12% of them singletons. This material consisted of PBMCs from the stem cell graft donor, taken from the stem cell graft. These receptors all come from a human donor who donated a stem cell graft to a child with acute lymphoblastic leukemia.

In this sample, this clonotype turned up many times. V and J are TRBV7-2 and TRBJ1-1, with D uncertain. The V end was cut by 0 bases, the J end by 1 base, with 12 bases between. Germline loops: CDR1 SGHTA, CDR2 FQGNSA. This CDR3 comprises 16 residues. CDR3 sequence (DNA): TGTGCCAGCAGCTTAGCTCTGTTAGGGCCGAACACTGAAGCTTTCTTT. Its protein is CASSLALLGPNTEAFF.

This clonotype was counted ten times or more. The J gene is TRBJ1-5, the V gene TRBV6-1; no definite D call. V lost 4 bases, J lost 0 bases, and 7 bases lay in between. In germline, CDR1 is MNHNS, CDR2 SASEGT. This CDR3 is 14 amino acids long. The CDR3 nucleotides are TGTGCCAGCAGTGCCGGTCTTAGCAATCAGCCCCAGCATTTT. Its translation: CASSAGLSNQPQHF.

V is TRBV7-8 and J is TRBJ2-7; D is ambiguous. The CDR3 runs to 11 residues. The V end was cut by 3 bases, the J end by 5 bases, with 5 bases between. The germline gives CDR1 SGHVS, CDR2 FQNEAQ. DNA of the CDR3: TGTGCCAGCAGCTTTATGGACGAGCAGTACTTC. This translates into CASSFMDEQYF.

This clonotype was seen many times. The V and J genes are TRBV9 and TRBJ2-5; D unclear. Germline CDR1 reads SGDLS; CDR2 reads YYNGEE. The CDR3 sequence is 12 residues long. V was pared by 4 bases and J by 1 base, with 5 bases between. The CDR3 spells CASSYGQETQYF. The CDR3 nucleotides read TGTGCCAGCAGCTATGGCCAAGAGACCCAGTACTTC.

This clonotype appeared many times. This chain links TRBV29-1 with TRBJ2-1, with D perhaps matching TRBD1 (6 bases). The germline V gene encodes CDR1 SQVTM and CDR2 ANQGSEA. V was clipped by 2 bases and J by 1 base, with 9 bases between them. The CDR3 length is 14 residues. The CDR3 DNA sequence: TGCAGCGTTGAACTGAGGGGGTCCTACAATGAGCAGTTCTTC. This encodes CSVELRGSYNEQFF.

This clonotype was detected many times. V and J are TRBV20-1 and TRBJ2-7; D remains unclear. The V gene's germline CDR1 is DFQATT and CDR2 SNEGSKA (reference sequence). V lost 6 bases and J 0 bases, leaving 9 bases between the germline ends. The CDR3 is made up of 12 amino acids. The CDR3 spells CSAKYSSYEQYF. For the CDR3, the DNA is TGCAGTGCGAAGTACAGCTCCTACGAGCAGTACTTC.

The table lists this clonotype with many counts. The chain joins TRBV6-1 to TRBJ1-3, with 11 bases lining up with TRBD1. The germline V gene encodes CDR1 MNHNS and CDR2 SASEGT. This CDR3 contains 15 residues. Trimming removed 4 bases from V and 4 bases from J; junction bases left unmatched: 3. CDR3 protein: CASSGTGGRGNTIYF. For the CDR3, the DNA is TGTGCCAGCAGTGGGACAGGGGGCAGAGGAAACACCATATATTTT.

Ten or more counts support this clonotype. The chain recombines TRBV7-9 with TRBJ1-6, with D tentatively TRBD1 (5 bases). V dropped 1 base and J dropped 9 bases, with 10 bases sitting between them. This CDR3 has 14 amino acids. Per germline, CDR1 SEHNR and CDR2 FQNEAQ (reference sequence). The CDR3 DNA is TGTGCCAGCAGCTTAGGAGGGGACGTTTCACCCCTCCACTTT. Its translation is CASSLGGDVSPLHF.

Comment on this clonotype: This may be a read error, as it is one base from a much larger clone. The chain uses TRBV15 and TRBJ1-1, with D hard to call. The ends were cut back, 2 bases at V and 4 bases at J, with 8 bases in the middle. Germline V CDR1 and CDR2: LNHNV, YYDKDF (reference sequence). The CDR3 is made up of 13 amino acids. CDR3 bases: TGTGCCACCAGCAGATATTACAGCACTGAAGCTTTCTTT. Its translation is CATSRYYSTEAFF.

At least ten counts were recorded for this clonotype. This rearrangement joins TRBV28 to TRBJ2-2; D tentatively fits TRBD1 or TRBD2 (5 bases each). CDR1 and CDR2 from the germline V gene are MDHEN and SYDVKM. Trimming took off 6 bases at V and 0 bases at J, with 11 bases between the two ends. The CDR3 loop spans 15 amino acids. The CDR3 spells CASRRRGANTGELFF. For the CDR3, the DNA is TGTGCCAGCAGGCGCAGAGGGGCGAACACCGGGGAGCTGTTTTTT.

The sample holds many counts of this clonotype. The genes are TRBV20-1 and TRBJ2-5, with 9 bases that match TRBD2. The CDR3 loop spans 15 amino acids. The germline V gene encodes CDR1 DFQATT and CDR2 SNEGSKA (reference sequence). Germline trimming cut 5 bases from V and 4 bases from J; bases unmatched to any gene: 11. DNA of the CDR3: TGCAGTGCTCTCTGGAAAGCGGGGGGAGGAGAGACCCAGTACTTC. This encodes CSALWKAGGGETQYF.

This clonotype was seen a few times. J is TRBJ2-1 and V is TRBV29-1, with 9 bases fitting TRBD2. Germline V gives CDR1 SQVTM, CDR2 ANQGSEA. The CDR3 sequence is 18 residues long. Losses at the gene ends were 6 bases for V and 8 bases for J; bases not matched to a gene: 23. The CDR3 region has the DNA TGCAGCGTCCGCGGACACACAGGGTTTAGCGGGAGCTGGGATGAGCAGTTCTTC. This encodes CSVRGHTGFSGSWDEQFF.

This clonotype was seen repeatedly, ten times or more. The J gene is TRBJ2-7, the V gene TRBV5-1; D tentatively fits TRBD1 or TRBD2 (5 bases each). The V end was cut by 4 bases, the J end by 3 bases, with 11 bases between. The CDR3 is 13 amino acids. Germline CDR1 reads SGHRS; CDR2 reads YFSETQ. DNA for the CDR3: TGCGCCAGCAGCCATCGGGACGGCTACGAGCAGTACTTC. Translated: CASSHRDGYEQYF. Full variable domain (rest looked up from reference TRBV5-1 and TRBJ2-7): KAGVTQTPRYLIKTRGQQVTLSCSPISGHRSVSWYQQTPGQGLQFLFEYFSETQRNKGNFPGRFSGRQFSNSRSEMNVSTLELGDSALYLCASSHRDGYEQYFGPGTRLTVT.

This clonotype has more than one count but fewer than ten. This chain links TRBV7-9 with TRBJ1-2; D perhaps matches TRBD1 (6 bases). V lost 10 bases and J lost 12, with 21 bases in between. The CDR3 totals 12 residues. The germline gives CDR1 SEHNR, CDR2 FQNEAQ (reference sequence). CDR3 DNA: TGTGCCATCGGAGGGGGATGGGCTCTGGACACCTTC. Translated, it gives CAIGGGWALDTF. Variable domain in full (rest from reference TRBV7-9 and TRBJ1-2): DTGVSQNPRHKITKRGQNVTFRCDPISEHNRLYWYRQTLGQGPEFLTYFQNEAQLEKSRLLSDRFSAERPKGSFSTLEIQRTEQGDSAMYLCAIGGGWALDTFGSGTRLTVV.

This chain uses TRBV28 with TRBJ1-6; no clear D. Looked up from germline, CDR1 is MDHEN and CDR2 is SYDVKM. V was pared by 3 bases and J by 11 bases, with 14 bases between. The CDR3 has 14 amino acids. The chain's CDR3 is CASSFPRPGPPLHF. The CDR3 DNA follows: TGTGCCAGCAGTTTCCCCCGCCCCGGTCCACCCCTCCACTTT. Supplemented by reference TRBV28 and TRBJ1-6, the full variable domain reads DVKVTQSSRYLVKRTGEKVFLECVQDMDHENMFWYRQDPGLGLRLIYFSYDVKMKEKGDIPEGYSVSREKKERFSLILESASTNQTSMYLCASSFPRPGPPLHFGNGTRLTVT.

This clonotype was observed at least ten times. The rearrangement uses TRBV7-2 and TRBJ2-5; D ambiguous. The germline V gene has CDR1 SGHTA and CDR2 FQGNSA. This CDR3 region has 12 residues. V lost 5 bases to trimming and J lost 0 bases, with 4 bases between them. As DNA, the CDR3 is TGTGCCAGCAGCCAGGACCAAGAGACCCAGTACTTC. Translated, it gives CASSQDQETQYF.

Many counts were recorded for this clonotype. The chain employs TRBV27 and TRBJ2-1, with 9 bases aligning to TRBD2. The CDR3 is 14 residues long. Germline CDR1 and CDR2: MNHEY and SMNVEV (reference sequence). V dropped 11 bases and J dropped 4; count of bases not matched to a gene: 9. The chain's CDR3 is CASSELAGYNEQFF. The CDR3 DNA sequence: TGTGCCTCCAGCGAACTAGCGGGTTACAATGAGCAGTTCTTC.

This clonotype was observed many times. This chain links TRBV7-8 with TRBJ2-3; no firm D call. The CDR3 length is 15 residues. Germline-derived CDR1 and CDR2 are SGHVS and FQNEAQ. V lost 5 bases and J 1 base, leaving 13 bases between the germline ends. CDR3 sequence reads: CASSATYPGTDTQYF. In DNA form, the CDR3 reads TGTGCCAGCAGCGCTACCTATCCCGGCACAGATACGCAGTATTTT.

This clonotype was observed many times. The chain combines TRBV27 with TRBJ2-1; D gene ambiguous. Germline lookup yields CDR1 MNHEY and CDR2 SMNVEV (reference sequence). This CDR3 has 13 amino acids. V lost 3 bases and J lost 8, with 11 bases in between. CDR3 bases: TGTGCCAGCAGTTTTAATTCGCGGTATGAGCAGTTCTTC. Translation gives CASSFNSRYEQFF.

This clonotype has at least ten counts. The chain joins TRBV7-9 to TRBJ2-4; perhaps TRBD1 as D (6 bases). Germline CDR1 is SEHNR and CDR2 is FQNEAQ (reference sequence). This CDR3 comprises 17 residues. Between the trimmed V and J ends, which lost 5 bases and 0 bases, there was a span of 17 bases. DNA of the CDR3: TGTGCCAGCAGCACTTTAGGGACAAAACTAGCCAAAAACATTCAGTACTTC. Translation gives CASSTLGTKLAKNIQYF.

This clonotype has a handful of counts. V gene TRBV20-1 combines with J gene TRBJ1-5; 7 positions agree with TRBD1. In germline, CDR1 is DFQATT, CDR2 SNEGSKA (reference sequence). The CDR3 totals 16 residues. V lost 5 bases, J lost 6 bases, and 16 bases stayed unmatched. As DNA, the CDR3 is TGCAGTGCTCGCCTCCCCAATAAGACAGGGCTTCAGCCCCAGCATTTT. Amino acids: CSARLPNKTGLQPQHF.

This clonotype was picked up many times. This rearrangement joins TRBV7-8 to TRBJ1-2; D is unresolved. Trimming removed 4 bases at V and 4 bases at J, with 13 bases between. This CDR3 is 14 amino acids long. Looked up from germline, CDR1 is SGHVS and CDR2 is FQNEAQ. The chain's CDR3 is CASSSGRRPYGYTF. In DNA form, the CDR3 reads TGTGCCAGCAGCTCCGGACGGAGGCCCTATGGCTACACCTTC.

The chain has TRBV12-3 or TRBV12-4 and TRBJ2-2; the match to TRBD1 covers 7 bases. The CDR3 has 14 residues. V dropped 7 bases and J dropped 1; count of bases not matched to a gene: 3. The CDR3 loop reads CASTRQGNTGELFF. The CDR3 DNA reads as TGTGCCAGCACCCGACAGGGGAACACCGGGGAGCTGTTTTTT.

Comment on this clonotype: The junction departs from the called germline gene at one end, perhaps through a read error. This chain connects TRBV4-3 to TRBJ2-7; D might be TRBD2 (6 bases). Germline V gene sequence: CDR1 LGHNA, CDR2 YSLEER. CDR3 length: 16 amino acids. Written as DNA, the CDR3 is TGCGCCAGCAGCCAAGAACCGGGACTTCAACGGCACGAGCAGTGCTTC. This gives the protein CASSQEPGLQRHEQCF.

The rearrangement joins TRBV3-1 to TRBJ1-6; 9 bases are a match to TRBD1. This CDR3 has 14 amino acids. V lost 5 bases to trimming and J lost 9 bases; unmatched junction nucleotides: 5. Per the germline V gene, CDR1 is LGHDT and CDR2 is YNNKEL (reference sequence). The DNA for the CDR3 is TGTGCCAGCAGCGCCCGGACAGGGGTTTCACCCCTCCACTTT. Its protein product is CASSARTGVSPLHF. The full variable domain, in which reference TRBV3-1 and TRBJ1-6 provide the parts outside the CDR3, is DTAVSQTPKYLVTQMGNDKSIKCEQNLGHDTMYWYKQDSKKFLKIMFSYNNKELIINETVPNRFSPKSPDKAHLNLHINSLELGDSAVYFCASSARTGVSPLHFGNGTRLTVT.

With regard to this clonotype: A much larger clone lies a single base off, so this may be a read error. The chain has TRBV6-5 and TRBJ1-4, with D hard to call. The CDR3 length is 12 residues. Trimming stripped 2 bases from V and 8 bases from J, with 6 bases between. Germline CDR1 reads MNHEY; CDR2 reads SVGAGI. The CDR3, as DNA: TGTGCCAGCAGTTACGGAGGGGAAAAACTGTTTTTT. It is translated as CASSYGGEKLFF.